This TCR beta chain comes out of a study of blood T cells in healthy people across ages. A second PCR, run for 7 to 11 cycles, used a sample-barcoded 5' primer plus a J-beta primer mix. MiXCR, applied by TCRdb to the 5' RACE reads, yields one record per CDR3 protein. In the table there are about 900,000 distinct CDR3 sequences, under 80% of which are singletons. Sequenced material: blood. The clonotype originates from a man aged 25-45 years in good health.

Here the CDR3 reads CSASTGTSSYNEQFF. The CDR3 DNA reads as TGCAGTGCTAGCACCGGGACTAGCTCCTACAATGAGCAGTTCTTC. This rearrangement joins TRBV20-1 to TRBJ2-1; TRBD2 matches 8 bases. V lost 3 bases and J lost 0; bases outside the gene matches: 4. Per the germline V gene, CDR1 is DFQATT and CDR2 is SNEGSKA (reference sequence). CDR3 length equals 15 residues.